This is a list of T cell receptor beta chains from one sample in a study of shared T cell receptors in the human thymus. Some clones are missing from TCRdb's copy, which holds only in-frame ones; the method was immunoSEQ multiplex PCR. The repertoire holds some 640,000 clones, with around 87% as singletons. A further study also used this sample, focusing on human thymus T cells.

Sequencing was done on a sample of thymocytes. The receptors shown here come from a boy under two years old with a congenital heart defect. CDR3s include the opening cysteine and the closing phenylalanine or tryptophan. A D gene is named only where the DNA matches it firmly. Clone size is stated in some rows and not others, as once, few, many or a class when expanded.

V gene: TRBV6-5; J gene: TRBJ2-1; D gene: .; clone size: .; CDR3 length: 13; CDR3 protein: CASSYWQFDEQFF; CDR3 DNA: TGTGCCAGCAGTTATTGGCAGTTCGATGAGCAGTTCTTC
V gene: TRBV25-1; J gene: TRBJ2-7; D gene: .; clone size: .; CDR3 length: 12; CDR3 protein: CASSGQVYEQYF; CDR3 DNA: TGTGCCAGCAGTGGACAGGTGTACGAGCAGTACTTC
V gene: TRBV5-6; J gene: TRBJ2-1; D gene: TRBD2; clone size: .; CDR3 length: 16; CDR3 protein: CASSLLAGGRYNEQFF; CDR3 DNA: TGTGCCAGCAGCTTGCTAGCGGGAGGGCGGTACAATGAGCAGTTCTTC
V gene: TRBV9; J gene: TRBJ2-1; D gene: .; clone size: .; CDR3 length: 14; CDR3 protein: CASSRGGGPHEQFF; CDR3 DNA: TGTGCCAGCAGCAGAGGGGGGGGGCCACATGAGCAGTTCTTC
V gene: TRBV5-6; J gene: TRBJ1-6; D gene: TRBD1; clone size: .; CDR3 length: 16; CDR3 protein: CASSLGQGGNNSPLHF; CDR3 DNA: TGTGCCAGCAGCTTGGGCCAGGGGGGTAATAATTCACCCCTCCACTTT
V gene: TRBV13; J gene: TRBJ2-1; D gene: TRBD2; clone size: .; CDR3 length: 16; CDR3 protein: CASSTTQAAGDDEQFF; CDR3 DNA: TGTGCCAGCAGCACTACCCAGGCCGCGGGAGACGATGAGCAGTTCTTC
V gene: TRBV7-2; J gene: TRBJ2-7; D gene: .; clone size: .; CDR3 length: 14; CDR3 protein: CASSTGHTYYEQYF; CDR3 DNA: TGTGCCAGCAGCACGGGACACACTTACTACGAGCAGTACTTC
V gene: TRBV5-1; J gene: TRBJ1-2; D gene: TRBD1; clone size: .; CDR3 length: 16; CDR3 protein: CASSLFPDRERDGYTF; CDR3 DNA: TGCGCCAGCAGCTTGTTCCCGGACAGGGAAAGGGATGGCTACACCTTC
V gene: TRBV11-3; J gene: TRBJ1-1; D gene: .; clone size: .; CDR3 length: 14; CDR3 protein: CASSPGGKDTEAFF; CDR3 DNA: TGTGCCAGCAGCCCGGGGGGTAAGGACACTGAAGCTTTCTTT
V gene: TRBV5-1; J gene: TRBJ2-7; D gene: TRBD2; clone size: once; CDR3 length: 16; CDR3 protein: CASSPRLAGDRYEQYF; CDR3 DNA: TGCGCCAGCAGCCCAAGACTAGCGGGGGATCGGTACGAGCAGTACTTC
V gene: TRBV28; J gene: TRBJ2-3; D gene: .; clone size: .; CDR3 length: 16; CDR3 protein: CASSLWAGQPTDTQYF; CDR3 DNA: TGTGCCAGCAGTTTGTGGGCGGGCCAACCCACAGATACGCAGTATTTT
V gene: TRBV5-5; J gene: TRBJ2-7; D gene: .; clone size: .; CDR3 length: 15; CDR3 protein: CASSEPPQGSYEQYF; CDR3 DNA: TGTGCCAGCAGCGAGCCGCCGCAGGGATCCTACGAGCAGTACTTC
V gene: TRBV6-5; J gene: TRBJ2-3; D gene: TRBD2; clone size: .; CDR3 length: 15; CDR3 protein: CASRTIAGSTDTQYF; CDR3 DNA: TGTGCCAGCAGAACCATAGCGGGGAGCACAGATACGCAGTATTTT
V gene: TRBV4-3; J gene: TRBJ2-7; D gene: TRBD2; clone size: .; CDR3 length: 19; CDR3 protein: CASSQDPILAGGPTYEQYF; CDR3 DNA: TGCGCCAGCAGCCAAGACCCTATTCTAGCGGGGGGGCCAACCTACGAGCAGTACTTC
V gene: TRBV11-2; J gene: TRBJ1-2; D gene: TRBD1; clone size: .; CDR3 length: 15; CDR3 protein: CASSSRGPPLYGYTF; CDR3 DNA: TGTGCCAGCAGCTCCAGGGGGCCTCCCCTCTATGGCTACACCTTC
V gene: TRBV10-3; J gene: TRBJ1-5; D gene: .; clone size: .; CDR3 length: 15; CDR3 protein: CAISEQEYSNQPQHF; CDR3 DNA: TGTGCCATCAGTGAACAGGAATATAGCAATCAGCCCCAGCATTTT
V gene: TRBV4-3; J gene: TRBJ1-3; D gene: .; clone size: .; CDR3 length: 20; CDR3 protein: CASSQDFHKESHHSGNTIYF; CDR3 DNA: TGCGCCAGCAGCCAAGACTTCCACAAGGAGAGCCACCACTCTGGAAACACCATATATTTT
V gene: TRBV27; J gene: TRBJ2-7; D gene: TRBD1; clone size: .; CDR3 length: 18; CDR3 protein: CASSLKLPGTGGTYEQYF; CDR3 DNA: TGTGCCAGCAGTTTAAAACTACCCGGGACAGGGGGAACCTACGAGCAGTACTTC
V gene: TRBV5-5; J gene: TRBJ2-7; D gene: .; clone size: .; CDR3 length: 16; CDR3 protein: CASSFPRDRHSYEQYF; CDR3 DNA: TGTGCCAGCAGCTTTCCCCGAGACAGGCACTCCTACGAGCAGTACTTC
V gene: TRBV5-1; J gene: TRBJ2-1; D gene: .; clone size: .; CDR3 length: 15; CDR3 protein: CASSPPDISYNEQFF; CDR3 DNA: TGCGCCAGCAGCCCGCCAGACATCTCCTACAATGAGCAGTTCTTC
V gene: TRBV30; J gene: TRBJ1-5; D gene: .; clone size: .; CDR3 length: 14; CDR3 protein: CACGTAIKNQPQHF; CDR3 DNA: TGTGCCTGTGGAACAGCTATAAAAAATCAGCCCCAGCATTTT
V gene: TRBV27; J gene: TRBJ2-4; D gene: TRBD2; clone size: .; CDR3 length: 20; CDR3 protein: CASSLRGREGQGYRENIQYF; CDR3 DNA: TGTGCCAGCAGTTTAAGAGGGCGGGAGGGCCAAGGATATCGAGAAAACATTCAGTACTTC
V gene: TRBV5-1; J gene: TRBJ2-7; D gene: TRBD1; clone size: .; CDR3 length: 15; CDR3 protein: CASSEPGQGFYEQYF; CDR3 DNA: TGCGCCAGCAGCGAACCGGGACAGGGGTTCTACGAGCAGTACTTC
V gene: TRBV4-1; J gene: TRBJ2-5; D gene: TRBD2; clone size: .; CDR3 length: 16; CDR3 protein: CASSQALAGIQETQYF; CDR3 DNA: TGCGCCAGCAGCCAAGCCCTAGCGGGGATCCAAGAGACCCAGTACTTC
V gene: TRBV29-1; J gene: TRBJ2-2; D gene: .; clone size: .; CDR3 length: 13; CDR3 protein: CSASQEGRGELFF; CDR3 DNA: TGCAGCGCCTCCCAAGAGGGCCGGGGGGAGCTGTTTTTT
V gene: TRBV28; J gene: TRBJ2-7; D gene: .; clone size: .; CDR3 length: 17; CDR3 protein: CASSSGLLLWESYEQYF; CDR3 DNA: TGTGCCAGCAGTTCCGGACTGCTACTTTGGGAGAGCTACGAGCAGTACTTC
V gene: TRBV14; J gene: TRBJ1-6; D gene: .; clone size: .; CDR3 length: 15; CDR3 protein: CASSQAAGKNSPLHF; CDR3 DNA: TGTGCCAGCAGCCAAGCGGCAGGGAAGAATTCACCCCTCCACTTT
V gene: TRBV14; J gene: TRBJ2-2; D gene: TRBD1; clone size: .; CDR3 length: 19; CDR3 protein: CASSQDLPGQGFRTGELFF; CDR3 DNA: TGTGCCAGCAGCCAAGATCTCCCGGGACAGGGGTTCCGCACCGGGGAGCTGTTTTTT
V gene: TRBV19; J gene: TRBJ1-5; D gene: TRBD1; clone size: .; CDR3 length: 18; CDR3 protein: CASSIPQMRQGAGQPQHF; CDR3 DNA: TGTGCCAGTAGTATCCCTCAGATGAGACAGGGGGCGGGTCAGCCCCAGCATTTT
V gene: TRBV19; J gene: TRBJ2-2; D gene: TRBD1; clone size: .; CDR3 length: 18; CDR3 protein: CASSPRRGQGANTGELFF; CDR3 DNA: TGTGCCAGTAGTCCAAGACGTGGTCAGGGGGCGAACACCGGGGAGCTGTTTTTT
V gene: TRBV7-9; J gene: TRBJ2-2; D gene: .; clone size: .; CDR3 length: 15; CDR3 protein: CASSYKIQDTGELFF; CDR3 DNA: TGTGCCAGCAGCTACAAAATACAGGACACCGGGGAGCTGTTTTTT
V gene: TRBV29-1; J gene: TRBJ1-3; D gene: TRBD1; clone size: .; CDR3 length: 15; CDR3 protein: CSVAAGQNSGNTIYF; CDR3 DNA: TGCAGCGTTGCTGCGGGACAGAACTCTGGAAACACCATATATTTT
V gene: TRBV23-1; J gene: TRBJ2-1; D gene: .; clone size: .; CDR3 length: 15; CDR3 protein: CASSPSQESYNEQFF; CDR3 DNA: TGCGCCAGCAGTCCATCGCAGGAATCCTACAATGAGCAGTTCTTC
V gene: TRBV5-5; J gene: TRBJ1-6; D gene: .; clone size: .; CDR3 length: 17; CDR3 protein: CASSLALGEYQNSPLHF; CDR3 DNA: TGTGCCAGCAGCTTGGCTCTCGGAGAGTACCAAAATTCACCCCTCCACTTT
V gene: TRBV28; J gene: TRBJ2-3; D gene: TRBD1; clone size: .; CDR3 length: 15; CDR3 protein: CASSRDRQNTDTQYF; CDR3 DNA: TGTGCCAGCAGTCGGGACAGACAAAACACAGATACGCAGTATTTT
V gene: TRBV10-1; J gene: TRBJ2-3; D gene: TRBD2; clone size: .; CDR3 length: 15; CDR3 protein: CASGPGTSGRYTQYF; CDR3 DNA: TGCGCCAGCGGACCAGGGACTAGCGGGAGGTATACGCAGTATTTT
V gene: TRBV5-1; J gene: TRBJ1-2; D gene: TRBD1; clone size: .; CDR3 length: 14; CDR3 protein: CASSWDRGRLGYTF; CDR3 DNA: TGCGCCAGCAGCTGGGACAGGGGGCGGCTTGGCTACACCTTC